The rows below give T cell receptor beta chains drawn from one sample of a study of blood T cell repertoires in COVID-19. Repertoires were generated with immunoSEQ multiplex PCR, while TCRdb's copy carries only in-frame clones and drops some. The sample has a few hundred thousand clones; 80% to 90% are singletons. The specimen sequenced was PBMCs or T cells enriched from blood (not recorded which). The receptors originated from a man younger than 30 who had recovered from COVID-19. CDR3s include the opening cysteine and the closing phenylalanine or tryptophan. Fields, in order: D gene, V gene, clone size, J gene, CDR3 protein, CDR3 DNA. The D gene is left open where the match is weak. Size tells how often a clone was seen (once, few, many) or the class of an expanded clone, and some rows leave it out.

.,TRBV12-5,few,TRBJ1-5,CATAQGVNQPQHF,TGTGCTACCGCACAGGGAGTGAATCAGCCCCAGCATTTT
.,TRBV7-2,.,TRBJ1-2,CASSLDGSGVYGYTF,TGTGCCAGCAGCTTAGATGGGAGTGGGGTCTATGGCTACACCTTC
.,TRBV19,.,TRBJ1-5,CASSLLRGRSNQPQHF,TGTGCCAGTAGTCTATTAAGAGGGCGTAGCAATCAGCCCCAGCATTTT
TRBD2,TRBV2,few,TRBJ2-1,CASFPTSGGPRSSYNEQFF,TGTGCCAGCTTCCCAACTAGCGGGGGGCCACGGAGCTCCTACAATGAGCAGTTCTTC
.,TRBV14,.,TRBJ2-2,CASSQTTGYWDTGELFF,TGTGCCAGCAGCCAGACCACAGGGTACTGGGACACCGGGGAGCTGTTTTTT
TRBD1,TRBV28,.,TRBJ1-2,CASSPGTGVGGYTF,TGTGCCAGCAGTCCAGGGACAGGTGTCGGTGGCTACACCTTC
.,TRBV7-2,.,TRBJ1-1,CASSLGQLNTEAFF,TGTGCCAGCAGCTTAGGACAGCTGAACACTGAAGCTTTCTTT
.,TRBV18,.,TRBJ2-1,CASSPSTFTKRRDEQFF,TGTGCCAGCTCCCCGTCCACTTTCACGAAAAGGAGGGATGAGCAGTTCTTC
TRBD1,TRBV28,.,TRBJ2-7,CAGKYRGFYEQYF,TGTGCCGGGAAATACAGGGGTTTCTACGAGCAGTACTTC
.,TRBV2,.,TRBJ2-3,CATALATDTQYF,TGTGCCACCGCCCTAGCCACAGATACGCAGTATTTT
TRBD2,TRBV6-5,.,TRBJ2-7,CATGEGANSYEQYF,TGTGCCACCGGGGAGGGAGCCAATTCCTACGAGCAGTACTTC
TRBD1,TRBV19,.,TRBJ1-5,CASSIRRVPRGLLYSNQPQHF,TGTGCCAGTAGTATTCGGAGGGTTCCCAGGGGGCTCCTTTATAGCAATCAGCCCCAGCATTTT
.,TRBV7-2,.,TRBJ2-3,CASSLYAGSDTQYF,TGTGCCAGCAGCTTATATGCCGGTTCAGATACGCAGTATTTT
TRBD2,TRBV19,.,TRBJ2-5,CATSKLRGYQETQYF,TGTGCCACCAGTAAATTGCGGGGGTACCAAGAGACCCAGTACTTC
.,TRBV15,once,TRBJ2-2,CATSREGARSTGELFF,TGTGCCACCAGCAGAGAGGGCGCCAGATCAACCGGGGAGCTGTTTTTT
TRBD2,TRBV3-1/TRBV3-2,once,TRBJ2-1,CASSLSGGAGEVRLF,TGTGCCAGCAGCCTCAGCGGGGGGGCCGGGGAAGTCCGGCTCTTC
TRBD1,TRBV5-1,.,TRBJ1-5,CASSATGGSNQPQHF,TGCGCCAGCAGCGCAACAGGGGGAAGCAATCAGCCCCAGCATTTT
TRBD1,TRBV20-1,once,TRBJ2-7,CSASRPGQGTYEQYF,TGCAGTGCTAGTCGGCCGGGACAGGGGACCTACGAGCAGTACTTC
.,TRBV4-3,.,TRBJ1-2,CASSQDRGGGNYGYTF,TGCGCCAGCAGCCAAGATAGAGGGGGGGGAAACTATGGCTACACCTTC
.,TRBV23-1,.,TRBJ1-1,CASSRVLDTEAFF,TGCGCCAGCAGCAGGGTTCTGGACACTGAAGCTTTCTTT
.,TRBV2,.,TRBJ1-1,CASSDWQYTEAFF,TGTGCCAGCAGTGACTGGCAGTACACTGAAGCTTTCTTT
.,TRBV11-3,.,TRBJ2-1,CASSPRGSYNEQFF,TGTGCCAGCAGCCCCAGGGGTTCCTACAATGAGCAGTTCTTC
.,TRBV7-2,.,TRBJ2-1,CASSLLQGGEQFF,TGTGCCAGCAGCTTACTTCAAGGCGGTGAGCAGTTCTTC
.,TRBV19,.,TRBJ2-1,CASSGSAAPRWEQFF,TGTGCCAGTAGTGGCAGTGCGGCTCCCCGCTGGGAGCAGTTCTTC
TRBD1,TRBV6-2/TRBV6-3,.,TRBJ1-5,CASSNRGPNQPQHF,TGTGCCAGCAGTAACAGGGGGCCCAATCAGCCCCAGCATTTT
TRBD1,TRBV10-3,.,TRBJ2-1,CAIRPGQEYNEQFF,TGTGCCATCAGGCCGGGACAGGAATACAATGAGCAGTTCTTC
.,TRBV5-1,.,TRBJ2-7,CASSFGDVAYEQYF,TGCGCCAGCAGCTTCGGGGATGTGGCCTACGAGCAGTACTTC
TRBD1,TRBV5-1,.,TRBJ1-2,CASSQMTGGGYGYTF,TGCGCCAGCAGCCAGATGACAGGGGGAGGCTATGGCTACACCTTC
TRBD1,TRBV6-5,.,TRBJ1-4,CASSRQGSNEKLFF,TGTGCCAGCAGTCGACAGGGGTCAAATGAAAAACTGTTTTTT
.,TRBV7-2,.,TRBJ2-7,CASSLSGDLYEQYF,TGTGCCAGCAGCTTATCCGGAGACCTTTACGAGCAGTACTTC
TRBD2,TRBV2,.,TRBJ2-7,CASRLAGVYEQYF,TGTGCCAGCCGACTAGCTGGGGTCTACGAGCAGTACTTC
TRBD1,TRBV10-2,.,TRBJ1-4,CASSPGQIRFF,TGCGCCAGCAGTCCGGGACAGATCAGGTTTTTT
TRBD1,TRBV28,.,TRBJ2-4,CASLGTGDWAYPVAKNIQYF,TGTGCCAGCCTGGGCACAGGGGATTGGGCGTATCCTGTAGCCAAAAACATTCAGTACTTC
.,TRBV18,.,TRBJ1-2,CASSPTPGLGGYTF,TGTGCCAGCTCACCAACACCAGGGTTAGGGGGCTACACCTTC
TRBD1,TRBV18,.,TRBJ2-2,CASSPPHRGDTGELFF,TGTGCCAGCTCACCCCCCCACAGGGGGGACACCGGGGAGCTGTTTTTT
.,TRBV7-9,.,TRBJ1-6,CASSLDSSYNSPLHF,TGTGCCAGCAGCTTAGATAGCTCCTATAATTCACCCCTCCACTTT
TRBD1,TRBV16,.,TRBJ1-2,CASGVQGNYGYTF,TGTGCCAGCGGGGTACAGGGGAACTATGGCTACACCTTC
.,TRBV6-5,.,TRBJ2-3,CASRDSGTDTQYF,TGTGCCAGCAGGGACAGTGGCACAGATACGCAGTATTTT
TRBD2,TRBV7-2,.,TRBJ2-5,CASSLREGTSGSGTQYF,TGTGCCAGCAGCTTAAGGGAGGGGACTAGCGGGAGCGGGACCCAGTACTTC
TRBD1,TRBV9,.,TRBJ2-1,CASSERQGSGYNEQFF,TGTGCCAGCAGCGAGCGACAGGGGAGTGGCTACAATGAGCAGTTCTTC
TRBD2,TRBV11-2,.,TRBJ2-3,CASSLTPGLAGDTQYF,TGTGCCAGCAGCTTAACACCGGGACTAGCGGGAGATACGCAGTATTTT
.,TRBV7-3,.,TRBJ2-3,CASSLGLGGTDTQYF,TGTGCCAGCAGCTTAGGTTTGGGAGGCACAGATACGCAGTATTTT
.,TRBV15,.,TRBJ2-7,CATSSESLPREQYF,TGTGCCACCAGCAGTGAATCACTCCCTCGCGAGCAGTACTTC
TRBD2,TRBV6-2/TRBV6-3,.,TRBJ2-7,CASSYSLSSGNHEQYF,TGTGCCAGCAGTTACAGCTTGTCTAGCGGGAACCACGAGCAGTACTTC
TRBD2,TRBV29-1,.,TRBJ2-1,CSVELGTSGTNEQFF,TGCAGCGTTGAACTCGGGACTAGCGGGACCAATGAGCAGTTCTTC
TRBD1,TRBV2,once,TRBJ1-1,CASSEQGGNTEAFF,TGTGCCAGCAGTGAGCAGGGGGGTAACACTGAAGCTTTCTTT
.,TRBV18,.,TRBJ2-7,CASSPGQNSYEQYF,TGTGCCAGCTCACCGGGACAAAACTCCTACGAGCAGTACTTC
.,TRBV27,.,TRBJ1-5,CASSSPRGQPQHF,TGTGCCAGCAGTTCCCCCAGGGGTCAGCCCCAGCATTTT
.,TRBV2,.,TRBJ1-1,CASSLTEPMNTEAFF,TGTGCCAGCAGTTTGACAGAACCCATGAACACTGAAGCTTTCTTT
TRBD1,TRBV19,.,TRBJ1-1,CASSPGTGRETEAFF,TGTGCCAGTAGTCCAGGGACAGGGCGAGAGACTGAAGCTTTCTTT
.,TRBV27,.,TRBJ1-1,CASREAGVMNTEAFF,TGTGCCAGCAGGGAGGCAGGGGTGATGAACACTGAAGCTTTCTTT